These T cell receptor beta chains were read from a single sample in a study of cytomegalovirus exposure and HLA in healthy donors. Using immunoSEQ multiplex PCR, the repertoire was profiled, and TCRdb retains in-frame clones only, with some absent. The data show about 99,000 clones, roughly 79% seen once. Sequences were obtained from PBMCs. Receptors originate from a man in his sixties in good health and CMV-seropositive. The CDR3 runs from the conserved cysteine through the conserved F or W. Fields, in order: clone size, V gene, D gene, J gene, CDR3 DNA, CDR3 protein. D genes are given only for firm matches. The size entry is marked missing in some rows and otherwise reads once, few, many or a size class.

>-|TRBV30|-|TRBJ1-1
TGTGCCCTGGGGAGGGGCACTGAAGCTTTCTTT
CALGRGTEAFF
>-|TRBV7-2|TRBD1|TRBJ2-7
TGTGCCAGCAGCTTACCCCCGGGACAGAGGTGGAACGAGCAGTACTTC
CASSLPPGQRWNEQYF
>-|TRBV19|-|TRBJ1-5
TGTGCCAGTAGGACTTTAGCCGGGAGCAATCAGCCCCAGCATTTT
CASRTLAGSNQPQHF
>-|TRBV7-9|TRBD2|TRBJ2-5
TGTGCCAGCAGCCAGCAGGCGGGGGGGAGGAGAGAGACCCAGTACTTC
CASSQQAGGRRETQYF
>-|TRBV28|-|TRBJ1-4
TGTGCCAGCAGAGGGCAGGGGATCGAAAAACTGTTTTTT
CASRGQGIEKLFF
>-|TRBV4-1|TRBD1|TRBJ1-4
TGCGCCAGCAGCCACCACGGGACAGGGTGCGAAAAACTGTTTTTT
CASSHHGTGCEKLFF
>-|TRBV6-1|-|TRBJ2-7
TGTGCCAGCAGCCGCAATCCGGACACCATCTACGAGCAGTACTTC
CASSRNPDTIYEQYF
>-|TRBV14|-|TRBJ1-5
TGTGCCAGCAGCCGTCCGGGGAGGAATCAGCCCCAGCATTTT
CASSRPGRNQPQHF
>-|TRBV29-1|TRBD2|TRBJ2-2
TGCAGCGTTGACGGACTAGCGGTGCGCGTGGACACCGGGGAGCTGTTTTTT
CSVDGLAVRVDTGELFF
>-|TRBV7-7|-|TRBJ2-1
TGTGCCAGCAGCTTAGCGAGCGAGAGCTCCTACAATGAGCAGTTCTTC
CASSLASESSYNEQFF
>-|TRBV18|TRBD1|TRBJ1-3
TGTGCCAGCTCACCAGATTCCGGGACAGGTGGAAACACCATATATTTT
CASSPDSGTGGNTIYF
>-|TRBV7-3|-|TRBJ2-7
TGTGCCAGCAGCTTAACCCCGGGAGCCTACGAGCAGTACTTC
CASSLTPGAYEQYF
>-|TRBV5-6|-|TRBJ1-3
TGTGCCACGGGAAAAGAGGGAACTGGAAACACCATATATTTT
CATGKEGTGNTIYF
>once|TRBV7-3|TRBD2|TRBJ2-1
TGTGCCAGCAGCTTAAAGGCTAGCGGGGGTTGGAATGAGCAGTTCTTC
CASSLKASGGWNEQFF
>-|TRBV7-7|-|TRBJ2-3
TGTGCCAGCAGCCGTACCCGGGGAAGCACAGATACGCAGTATTTT
CASSRTRGSTDTQYF
>-|TRBV7-8|-|TRBJ2-5
TGTGCCAGCAGCTTAGATTCCCTCCAAGAGACCCAGTACTTC
CASSLDSLQETQYF
>-|TRBV19|-|TRBJ2-4
TGTGCCAGTAGTCCCCCGAAAGGCGGACATGGCTACATTCAGTACTTC
CASSPPKGGHGYIQYF
>-|TRBV25-1|TRBD1|TRBJ2-7
TGTGCCAGCAGTGAATTCTGGGGACAGCGAAGAGAGCAGTACTTC
CASSEFWGQRREQYF
>-|TRBV5-6|TRBD1|TRBJ2-1
TGTGCCAGCAGCTTGGTGGGACAGGGCTCCTACAATGAGCAGTTCTTC
CASSLVGQGSYNEQFF
>-|TRBV9|TRBD1|TRBJ1-2
TGTGCCAGCAGCGTAGTTCCCGGGACAGACTATGGCTACACCTTC
CASSVVPGTDYGYTF
>-|TRBV4-3|-|TRBJ2-2
TGCGCCAGCAGCCAAGATAGTAGGGGAGGTAGCGGGGAGCTGTTTTTT
CASSQDSRGGSGELFF
>-|TRBV6-6|TRBD1|TRBJ1-1
TGTGCCGGCAAGACAGGGTTGAACACTGAAGCTTTCTTT
CAGKTGLNTEAFF
>-|TRBV6-4|-|TRBJ2-7
TGTGCCAGCAGCGCATACCGGCCACGGGGAGCCTACGAGCAGTACTTC
CASSAYRPRGAYEQYF
>-|TRBV15|-|TRBJ2-2
TGTGCCACCAGCAGAGGGGAGAGGGCCCTGGACACCGGGGAGCTGTTTTTT
CATSRGERALDTGELFF
>-|TRBV7-3|-|TRBJ2-3
TGTGCCAGCAGCTCCAGGCTCAGCACAGATACGCAGTATTTT
CASSSRLSTDTQYF
>-|TRBV4-3|-|TRBJ2-2
TGCGCCAGCAGCCAAGATGGAGGAACCGGGGAGCTGTTTTTT
CASSQDGGTGELFF
>-|TRBV19|-|TRBJ1-1
TGTGCCAGTAGTATAAGCGGTACGGTGAACACTGAAGCTTTCTTT
CASSISGTVNTEAFF
>-|TRBV7-9|-|TRBJ1-5
TGTGCCAGCAGCCCCCTATCAAATCAGCCCCAGCATTTT
CASSPLSNQPQHF
>few|TRBV7-3|-|TRBJ1-2
TGTGCCAGCAGCTTAACGGGTCTAGGCTATGGCTACACCTTC
CASSLTGLGYGYTF
>-|TRBV13|-|TRBJ2-7
TGTGCCAGCAGCTCCCCCCCACACAGCTACGAGCAGTACTTC
CASSSPPHSYEQYF
>-|TRBV9|TRBD2|TRBJ2-5
TGTGCCAGCAGCAGTAGCGGGGGTTTCTTAGAGACCCAGTACTTC
CASSSSGGFLETQYF
>-|TRBV10-3|-|TRBJ2-1
TGTGCCATCAGTGAGGACAGCAATGAGCAGTTCTTC
CAISEDSNEQFF